This T cell receptor beta chain originates from a study of cytomegalovirus exposure and HLA in healthy donors. Primers: 60 Vbeta forward and 13 Jbeta reverse. The method was immunoSEQ multiplex PCR; TCRdb's version includes in-frame clones alone and lacks a portion of them. The sample carries 210,000 or so clones, 60% to 80% recorded once. Many counts were recorded for this clone. The antigen is unknown. Study outcomes and limitations: One later analysis reportedly identified an Asian-associated ancestry cluster that showed fewer N-insertions than the roughly 600-donor mean. Another analysis was done later, and it associated 15,000 to 20,000 TCR beta sequences with HLA alleles at 0.05 false discovery rate.

This receptor was obtained from a man between 18 and 29 years old in good health and CMV-seronegative. Sequenced: PBMCs.

The CDR3 loop reads CASSPGVGMNTEAFF. CDR3 coding DNA: TGCGCCAGCAGCCCCGGGGTTGGAATGAACACTGAAGCTTTCTTT. The chain combines TRBV4-3 with TRBJ1-1, with unresolved D. Trimming removed 4 bases from V and 0 bases from J, with 12 bases in between. The CDR3 contains 15 residues. Germline assignment: CDR1 LGHNA and CDR2 YSLEER.